A selection of T cell receptor beta chains follows, all from one sample in a study of blood T cell repertoires in COVID-19. The table came from immunoSEQ multiplex PCR; TCRdb's copy has only in-frame clones and leaves some out. The sample yields around 43,000 clones, around 85% seen once. The sequenced sample was peripheral blood. All receptors come from a woman at least 80 years old with acute or convalescent COVID-19. Both conserved end residues are part of each CDR3. D genes are given only for firm matches. Clone size is shown for a subset of rows, as once, few, many or a class of expanded clone.

TGCGCCAGCAGCCCTGGGGTTAGCGGTAAATTCCAAGAGACCCAGTACTTC	CASSPGVSGKFQETQYF	TRBJ2-5	TRBV5-1	.	.
TGTGCCAGCAAGTTCACGAGCTCCTACGAGCAGTACTTC	CASKFTSSYEQYF	TRBJ2-7	TRBV6-5	.	.
TGTGCCAGTAGCCCGGGACAGGGAGGCACTGAAGCTTTCTTT	CASSPGQGGTEAFF	TRBJ1-1	TRBV19	.	TRBD1
TGCGCCAGCAGCTTGGAACCAGGGTTGGGGCCTGGAAACACCATATATTTT	CASSLEPGLGPGNTIYF	TRBJ1-3	TRBV5-1	.	.
TGTGCCAGCAGCTCACTAGCGGGAGGGCAGGAGACCCAGTACTTC	CASSSLAGGQETQYF	TRBJ2-5	TRBV7-8	.	TRBD2
TGTGCCAGCAGTCCCTCGGGGATCATGTCGTTAATCTATGGCTACACCTTC	CASSPSGIMSLIYGYTF	TRBJ1-2	TRBV5-4	.	.
TGTGCCCTGGTACCAACGACAGGGAGCTCCTACAATGAGCAGTTCTTC	CALVPTTGSSYNEQFF	TRBJ2-1	TRBV30	.	TRBD1
TGTGCCAGTAGTAGAGCCGCGGTGAGCAATCAGCCCCAGCATTTT	CASSRAAVSNQPQHF	TRBJ1-5	TRBV19	once	.
TGTGCCACCAGTGGCCCGGGTACCGGCGAGCAGTACTTC	CATSGPGTGEQYF	TRBJ2-7	TRBV24-1	.	.
TGTGCCAGCACCACTCGTAGCGGGACTTATACGCAGTATTTT	CASTTRSGTYTQYF	TRBJ2-3	TRBV6-5	few	TRBD2
TGCAGTGCTAGTCGCGGCCCGACGAACACTGAAGCTTTCTTT	CSASRGPTNTEAFF	TRBJ1-1	TRBV20-1	once	.
TGTGCCAGCAGTTACCTCCGTGGGCTTGGGCCAGATACGCAGTATTTT	CASSYLRGLGPDTQYF	TRBJ2-3	TRBV6-5	.	.
TGTGCCAGCAGCGTACTCTGGGGGGAACGCACTGAAGCTTTCTTT	CASSVLWGERTEAFF	TRBJ1-1	TRBV9	once	.
TGTGCCAGCAGCTTTTCGGGTATTAATGGCTACACCTTC	CASSFSGINGYTF	TRBJ1-2	TRBV5-4	.	.
TGTGCTAGTGGGCGAGCTAACACTGAAGCTTTCTTT	CASGRANTEAFF	TRBJ1-1	TRBV12-5	.	.
TGTGCCAGCACCCTTGGGGCAAACAATGAGCAGTTCTTC	CASTLGANNEQFF	TRBJ2-1	TRBV5-4	few	.
TGTGCCAGCAGCTTGGCGGCGGGGCGGGGCCTCACGGATGAGCAGTTCTTC	CASSLAAGRGLTDEQFF	TRBJ2-1	TRBV5-4	.	.
TGTGCCAGCAGCACCCGGGACAGGGCCCAGAGGGAGACCCAGTACTTC	CASSTRDRAQRETQYF	TRBJ2-5	TRBV6-2/TRBV6-3	.	TRBD1
TGTGCCACCAGTGATTCACCGGGACAGGGATCCAATGAGCAGTTCTTC	CATSDSPGQGSNEQFF	TRBJ2-1	TRBV24-1	.	TRBD1
TGTGCCAGCAGCTTGACTCCCCCGGGACAGGGGAGGGATCAGCCCCAGCATTTT	CASSLTPPGQGRDQPQHF	TRBJ1-5	TRBV5-6	.	TRBD1
TGTGCCAGTAGTCGGACAGATAGCAATCAGCCCCAGCATTTT	CASSRTDSNQPQHF	TRBJ1-5	TRBV19	.	.
TGTGCCAGTAGTATAGTTCGGGGGTTTGGCGGGGCTAGCTACGAGCAGTACTTC	CASSIVRGFGGASYEQYF	TRBJ2-7	TRBV19	.	.
TGCGCCAGCAGTCGGTTGTCCGAAGAGACCCAGTACTTC	CASSRLSEETQYF	TRBJ2-5	TRBV5-1	once	.
TGTGCCAGCAGCCCGTGGGGGACTAAAAATGAGCAGTTCTTC	CASSPWGTKNEQFF	TRBJ2-1	TRBV4-2	.	TRBD2
TGTGCCAGCAGCCCCAGGGGAGTTAACACTGAAGCTTTCTTT	CASSPRGVNTEAFF	TRBJ1-1	TRBV21-1	.	.
TGTGCCAGCATGGCTGCCCCAGGGGGCAATCAGCCCCAGCATTTT	CASMAAPGGNQPQHF	TRBJ1-5	TRBV2	.	.
TGCGCCAGCAGCCAATTCGCGGACAAAGAGACCCAGTACTTC	CASSQFADKETQYF	TRBJ2-5	TRBV4-1	.	.
TGTGCCAGCAGCCCCGGGACAGGGATATTCAATGAGCAGTTCTTC	CASSPGTGIFNEQFF	TRBJ2-1	TRBV7-8	.	TRBD1
TGTGCCAGCAGCCAATTTTCTGGAGATCGTGAGCAGTTCTTC	CASSQFSGDREQFF	TRBJ2-1	TRBV3-1/TRBV3-2	.	.
TGTGCCAGCAGCTTACTACCGGGACAGGGGGGTGGAACAGATACGCAGTATTTT	CASSLLPGQGGGTDTQYF	TRBJ2-3	TRBV7-9	.	TRBD1
TGTGCCTGGGGAGAGAGGCGGAATGAGCAGTTCTTC	CAWGERRNEQFF	TRBJ2-1	TRBV30	.	.
TGCAGTGCCACCCAGAGGGAGACCCAGTACTTC	CSATQRETQYF	TRBJ2-5	TRBV20-1	.	.
TGTGCCAGCAGCCCCCGGACAGGGGCTGAAGCTTTCTTT	CASSPRTGAEAFF	TRBJ1-1	TRBV7-8	.	TRBD1
TGTGCCAGCTCACCCTCCGAGCAGTACTTC	CASSPSEQYF	TRBJ2-7	TRBV18	.	.
TGCGCCAGCAGCCAGGCTAGACAGGGGGAAAATGGCTACACCTTC	CASSQARQGENGYTF	TRBJ1-2	TRBV4-1	.	TRBD1
TGCGCCAGCAGCTCACTCTCCGACAGGGGGAGCTCCTACAATGAGCAGTTCTTC	CASSSLSDRGSSYNEQFF	TRBJ2-1	TRBV5-1	.	TRBD1
TGTGCCAGCAGCGTGACAGGTGTCACTGAAGCTTTCTTT	CASSVTGVTEAFF	TRBJ1-1	TRBV27	few	.
TGTGCCAGCAGCTTGGTCTCCCTCCTGGGAGGCTCCGAGCAGTACTTC	CASSLVSLLGGSEQYF	TRBJ2-7	TRBV5-5	.	.
TGTGCCAGCAGCTTAAGGTCTAGCGGGACTACCTACAATGAGCAGTTCTTC	CASSLRSSGTTYNEQFF	TRBJ2-1	TRBV11-2	.	TRBD2
TGTGCCAGCAAGCTAACGCATGAGCAGTTCTTC	CASKLTHEQFF	TRBJ2-1	TRBV25-1	.	.
TGTGCCAGCAGTTTGACCGGACTAGCGGCGTACAATGAGCAGTTCTTC	CASSLTGLAAYNEQFF	TRBJ2-1	TRBV27	.	TRBD2
TGTGCCAGCAGCTTAGAACAGTACTCCTACGAGCAGTACTTC	CASSLEQYSYEQYF	TRBJ2-7	TRBV7-6	.	.
TGTGCCAGCAGTCCAATCCTGACTAGCGGGATCGCAGCTGAGCAGTTCTTC	CASSPILTSGIAAEQFF	TRBJ2-1	TRBV2	.	TRBD2
TGCGCCAGCAGCGGAAGCAGCGGGAGTGCAAATGAGCAGTTCTTC	CASSGSSGSANEQFF	TRBJ2-1	TRBV5-1	.	TRBD2
TGCGCCAGCAACCATGGACAGGGCCCAGGCAATGAGCAGTTCTTC	CASNHGQGPGNEQFF	TRBJ2-1	TRBV5-1	few	TRBD1
TGTGCCAGCAGTGAACTCGGGGAAGGCACTGAAGCTTTCTTT	CASSELGEGTEAFF	TRBJ1-1	TRBV2	.	.